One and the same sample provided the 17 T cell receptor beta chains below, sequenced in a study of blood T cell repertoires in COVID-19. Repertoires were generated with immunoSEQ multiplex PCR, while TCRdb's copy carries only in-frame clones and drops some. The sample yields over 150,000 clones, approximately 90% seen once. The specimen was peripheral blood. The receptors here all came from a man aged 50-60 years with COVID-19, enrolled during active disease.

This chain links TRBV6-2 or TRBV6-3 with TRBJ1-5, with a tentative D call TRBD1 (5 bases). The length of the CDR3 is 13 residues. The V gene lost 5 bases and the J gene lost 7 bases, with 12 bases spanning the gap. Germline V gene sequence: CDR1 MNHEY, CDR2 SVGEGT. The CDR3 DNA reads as TGTGCCAGCAGTGGGGGAGCGGGACAGCCCCAGCATTTT. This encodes CASSGGAGQPQHF.

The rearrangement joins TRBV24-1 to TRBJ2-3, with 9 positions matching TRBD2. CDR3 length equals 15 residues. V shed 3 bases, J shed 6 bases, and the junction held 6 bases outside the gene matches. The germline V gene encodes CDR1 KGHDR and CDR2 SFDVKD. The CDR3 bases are TGTGCCACCAGTGATGGCGGACTAGCGCCTGATACGCAGTATTTT. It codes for CATSDGGLAPDTQYF.

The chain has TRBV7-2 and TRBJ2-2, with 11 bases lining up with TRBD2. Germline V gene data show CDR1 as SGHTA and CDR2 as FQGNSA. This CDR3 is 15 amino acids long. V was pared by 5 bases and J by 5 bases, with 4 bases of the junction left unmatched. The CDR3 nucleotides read TGTGCCAGCAGCAGACTAGCGGGACTTACCGGGGAGCTGTTTTTT. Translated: CASSRLAGLTGELFF.

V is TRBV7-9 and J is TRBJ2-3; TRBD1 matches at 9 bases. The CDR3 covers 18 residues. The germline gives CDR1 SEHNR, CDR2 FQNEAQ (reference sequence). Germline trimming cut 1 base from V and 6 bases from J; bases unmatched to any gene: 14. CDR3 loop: CASSLGGNRGRQVDTQYF. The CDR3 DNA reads TGTGCCAGCAGCTTAGGTGGGAACAGGGGGCGGCAAGTGGATACGCAGTATTTT.

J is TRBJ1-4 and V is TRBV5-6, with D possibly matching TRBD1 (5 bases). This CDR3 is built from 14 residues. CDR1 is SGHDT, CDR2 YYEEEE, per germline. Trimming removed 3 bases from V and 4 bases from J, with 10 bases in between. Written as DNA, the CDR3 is TGTGCCAGCAGCTCGACAGCAAATAATGAAAAACTGTTTTTT. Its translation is CASSSTANNEKLFF.

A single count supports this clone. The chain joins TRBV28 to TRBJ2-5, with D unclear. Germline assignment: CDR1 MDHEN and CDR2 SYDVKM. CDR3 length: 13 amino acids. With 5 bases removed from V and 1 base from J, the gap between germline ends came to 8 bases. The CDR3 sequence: CASSPSVQETQYF. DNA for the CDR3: TGTGCCAGCAGTCCCAGTGTCCAAGAGACCCAGTACTTC.

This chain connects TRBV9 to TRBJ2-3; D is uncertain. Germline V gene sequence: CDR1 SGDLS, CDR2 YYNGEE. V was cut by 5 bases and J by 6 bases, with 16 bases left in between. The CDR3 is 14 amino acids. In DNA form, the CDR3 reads TGTGCCAGCAGGGCCCCTAACGGCGGTGATACGCAGTATTTT. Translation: CASRAPNGGDTQYF.

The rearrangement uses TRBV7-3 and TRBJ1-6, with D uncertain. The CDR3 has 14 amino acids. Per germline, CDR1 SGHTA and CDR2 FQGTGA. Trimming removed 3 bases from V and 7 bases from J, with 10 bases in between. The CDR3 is CASSFSGVNSPLHF. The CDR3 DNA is TGTGCCAGCAGCTTTAGCGGGGTCAATTCACCCCTCCACTTT.

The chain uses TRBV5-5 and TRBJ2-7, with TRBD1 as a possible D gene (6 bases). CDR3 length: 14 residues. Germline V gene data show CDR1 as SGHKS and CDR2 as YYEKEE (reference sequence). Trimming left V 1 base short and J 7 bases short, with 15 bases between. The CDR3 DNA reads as TGTGCCAGCAGCTTGTCAGGGGCCAGCGGAGAGCAGTACTTC. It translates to CASSLSGASGEQYF.

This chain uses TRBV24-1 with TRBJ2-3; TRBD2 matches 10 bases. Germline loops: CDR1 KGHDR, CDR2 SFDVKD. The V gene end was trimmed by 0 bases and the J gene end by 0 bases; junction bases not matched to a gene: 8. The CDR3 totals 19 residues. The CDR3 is CATSDLQGGLASSTDTQYF. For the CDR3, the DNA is TGTGCCACCAGTGATTTGCAAGGGGGACTAGCGTCTAGCACAGATACGCAGTATTTT.

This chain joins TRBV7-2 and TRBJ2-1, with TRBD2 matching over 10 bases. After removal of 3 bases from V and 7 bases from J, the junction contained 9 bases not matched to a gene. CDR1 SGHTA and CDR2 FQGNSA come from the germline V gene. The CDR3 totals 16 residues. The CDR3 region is CASSFTAGGPKNEQFF. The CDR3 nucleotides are TGTGCCAGCAGCTTTACAGCGGGAGGGCCGAAGAATGAGCAGTTCTTC.

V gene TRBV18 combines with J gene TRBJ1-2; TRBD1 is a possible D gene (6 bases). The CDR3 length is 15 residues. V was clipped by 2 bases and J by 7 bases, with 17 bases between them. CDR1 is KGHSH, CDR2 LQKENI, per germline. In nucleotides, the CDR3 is TGTGCCAGCTCACCAACGGCAGGGGAAGTACGTGGCTACACCTTC. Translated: CASSPTAGEVRGYTF.

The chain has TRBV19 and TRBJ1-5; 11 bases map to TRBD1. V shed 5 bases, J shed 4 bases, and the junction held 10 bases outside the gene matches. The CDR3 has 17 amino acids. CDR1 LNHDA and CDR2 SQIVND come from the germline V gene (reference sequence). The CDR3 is CASSSGQGEMWNQPQHF. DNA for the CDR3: TGTGCCAGTAGTTCGGGACAGGGGGAAATGTGGAATCAGCCCCAGCATTTT.

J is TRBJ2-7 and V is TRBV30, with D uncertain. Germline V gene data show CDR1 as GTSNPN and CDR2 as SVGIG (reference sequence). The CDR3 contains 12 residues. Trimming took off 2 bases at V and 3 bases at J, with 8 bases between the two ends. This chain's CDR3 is CAWSSAVYEQYF. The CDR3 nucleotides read TGTGCCTGGAGTAGCGCCGTCTACGAGCAGTACTTC.

The CDR3 loop is CASSRTEVNTEAFF. CDR3 DNA sequence: TGTGCCAGCAGCCGGACAGAGGTGAACACTGAAGCTTTCTTT. V is TRBV7-9 and J is TRBJ1-1; perhaps TRBD1 as D (6 bases). From germline, CDR1 is SEHNR and CDR2 FQNEAQ (reference sequence). V lost 5 bases and J 0 bases, leaving 10 bases between the germline ends. This CDR3 comprises 14 residues.

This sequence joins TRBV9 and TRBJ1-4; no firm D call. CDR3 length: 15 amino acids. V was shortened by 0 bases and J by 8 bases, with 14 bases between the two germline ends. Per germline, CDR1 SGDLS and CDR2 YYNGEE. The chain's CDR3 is CASSVGGREREKLFF. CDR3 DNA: TGTGCCAGCAGCGTAGGAGGGAGGGAAAGGGAAAAACTGTTTTTT.

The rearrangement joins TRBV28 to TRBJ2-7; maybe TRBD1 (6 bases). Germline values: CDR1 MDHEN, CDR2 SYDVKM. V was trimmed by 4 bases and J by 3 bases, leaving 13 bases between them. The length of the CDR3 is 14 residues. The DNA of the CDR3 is TGTGCCAGCAGTTGGACAGTATTAAACTACGAGCAGTACTTC. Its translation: CASSWTVLNYEQYF.